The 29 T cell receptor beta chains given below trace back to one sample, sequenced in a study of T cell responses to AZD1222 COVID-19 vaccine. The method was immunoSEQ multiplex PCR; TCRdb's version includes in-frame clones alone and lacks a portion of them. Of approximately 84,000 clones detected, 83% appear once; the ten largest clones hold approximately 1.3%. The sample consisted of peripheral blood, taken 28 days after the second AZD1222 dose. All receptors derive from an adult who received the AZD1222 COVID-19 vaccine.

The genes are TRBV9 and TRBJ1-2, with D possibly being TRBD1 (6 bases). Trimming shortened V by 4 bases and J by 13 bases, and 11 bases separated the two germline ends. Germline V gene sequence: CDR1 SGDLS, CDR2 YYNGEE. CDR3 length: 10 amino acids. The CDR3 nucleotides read TGTGCCAGCAGCCCTGGGGGGGCCACCTTC. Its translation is CASSPGGATF.

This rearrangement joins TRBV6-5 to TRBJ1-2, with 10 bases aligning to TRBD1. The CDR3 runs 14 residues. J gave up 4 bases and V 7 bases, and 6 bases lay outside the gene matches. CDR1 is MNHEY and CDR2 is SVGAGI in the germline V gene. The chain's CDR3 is CASTRQGASYGYTF. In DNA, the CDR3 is TGTGCCAGCACCAGACAGGGGGCCAGCTATGGCTACACCTTC.

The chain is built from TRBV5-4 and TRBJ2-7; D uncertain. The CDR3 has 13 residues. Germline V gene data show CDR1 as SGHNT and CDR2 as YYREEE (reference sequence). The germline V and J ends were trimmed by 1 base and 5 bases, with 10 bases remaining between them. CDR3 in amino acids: CASSLSSLDEQYF. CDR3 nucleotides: TGTGCCAGCAGCTTGTCGAGTTTAGACGAGCAGTACTTC.

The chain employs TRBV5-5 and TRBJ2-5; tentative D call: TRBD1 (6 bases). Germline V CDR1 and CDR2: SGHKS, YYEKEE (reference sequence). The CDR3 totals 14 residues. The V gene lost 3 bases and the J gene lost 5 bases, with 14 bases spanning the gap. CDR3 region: CASSSQTGSETQYF. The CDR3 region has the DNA TGTGCCAGCAGCTCACAGACAGGATCGGAGACCCAGTACTTC. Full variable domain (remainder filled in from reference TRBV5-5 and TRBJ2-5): DAGVTQSPTHLIKTRGQQVTLRCSPISGHKSVSWYQQVLGQGPQFIFQYYEKEERGRGNFPDRFSARQFPNYSSELNVNALLLGDSALYLCASSSQTGSETQYFGPGTRLLVL.

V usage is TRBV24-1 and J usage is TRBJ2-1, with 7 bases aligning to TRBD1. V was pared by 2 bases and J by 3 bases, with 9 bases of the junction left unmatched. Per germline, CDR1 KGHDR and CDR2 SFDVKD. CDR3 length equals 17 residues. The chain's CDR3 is CATSDSPQGTVYNEQFF. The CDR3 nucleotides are TGTGCCACCAGTGATTCCCCCCAGGGGACAGTCTACAATGAGCAGTTCTTC.

The CDR3 region has the DNA TGTGCCAGTGTCCTTGGCGCGAACACCGGGGAGCTGTTTTTT. This sequence encodes CASVLGANTGELFF. The chain couples TRBV3-1 (or the pseudogene TRBV3-2) to TRBJ2-2; D unclear. CDR1 is LGHDT and CDR2 is YNNKEL in the germline V gene (reference sequence). CDR3 length equals 14 residues. V gave up 9 bases and J gave up 0 bases, with 11 bases separating them.

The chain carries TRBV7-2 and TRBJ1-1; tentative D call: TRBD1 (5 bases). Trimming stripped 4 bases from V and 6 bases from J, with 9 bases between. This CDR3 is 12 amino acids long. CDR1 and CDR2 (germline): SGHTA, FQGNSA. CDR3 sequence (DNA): TGTGCCAGCAGCTCGGGGGGGGCTGAAGCTTTCTTT. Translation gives CASSSGGAEAFF.

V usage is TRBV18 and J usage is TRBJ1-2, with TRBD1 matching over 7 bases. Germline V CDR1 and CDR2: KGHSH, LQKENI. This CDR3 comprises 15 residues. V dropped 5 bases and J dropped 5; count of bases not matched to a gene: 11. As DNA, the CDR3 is TGTGCCAGCTCAACCATCGACCGGGACAGTTATGGCTACACCTTC. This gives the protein CASSTIDRDSYGYTF.

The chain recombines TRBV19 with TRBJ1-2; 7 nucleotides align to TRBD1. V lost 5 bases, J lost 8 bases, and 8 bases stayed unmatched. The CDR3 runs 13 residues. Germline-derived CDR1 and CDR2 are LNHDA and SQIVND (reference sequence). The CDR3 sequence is CASSPRQGSGYTF. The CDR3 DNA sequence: TGTGCCAGTAGTCCGAGACAGGGATCGGGCTACACCTTC.

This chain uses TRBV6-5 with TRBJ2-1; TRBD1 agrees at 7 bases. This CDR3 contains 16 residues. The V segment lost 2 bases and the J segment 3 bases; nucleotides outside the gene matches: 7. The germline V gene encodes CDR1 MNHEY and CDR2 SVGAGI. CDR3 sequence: CASSYKTGDGYNEQFF. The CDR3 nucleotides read TGTGCCAGCAGTTACAAAACAGGGGACGGCTACAATGAGCAGTTCTTC.

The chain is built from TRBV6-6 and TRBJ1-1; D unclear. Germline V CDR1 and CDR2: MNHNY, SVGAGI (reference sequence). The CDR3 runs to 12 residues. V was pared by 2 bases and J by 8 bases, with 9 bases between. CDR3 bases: TGTGCCAGCAGTTACGGCCGATACGAAGCTTTCTTT. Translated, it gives CASSYGRYEAFF.

DNA for the CDR3: TGTGCCAGCAGTCCACTCACCTACGAGCAGTACTTC. Protein sequence: CASSPLTYEQYF. V and J are TRBV7-2 and TRBJ2-7; D ambiguous. The CDR3 spans 12 residues. Trimming pared 6 bases from V and 2 bases from J, leaving 8 bases between. Germline V gene lookup returns CDR1 SGHTA and CDR2 FQGNSA.

Written as DNA, the CDR3 is TGTGCCAGTAGTACTAGCGGGAGGGGCACAGATACGCAGTATTTT. This codes for CASSTSGRGTDTQYF. The chain links TRBV14 to TRBJ2-3; TRBD2 matches at 13 bases. The CDR3 is 15 amino acids. Trimming took 9 bases from V and 1 from J; bases not matched to a gene: 4. Per germline, CDR1 SGHDN and CDR2 FVKESK.

The CDR3 bases are TGTGCCAGCAGCCTCGACAGGAATGGGATATACGAGCAGTACTTC. It is translated as CASSLDRNGIYEQYF. The chain couples TRBV11-2 to TRBJ2-7; the D gene is possibly TRBD1 (6 bases). The V end lost 5 bases, the J end lost 4 bases, and 18 bases lay between the germline ends. The CDR3 sequence is 15 residues long. CDR1 and CDR2 (germline): SGHAT, FQNNGV.

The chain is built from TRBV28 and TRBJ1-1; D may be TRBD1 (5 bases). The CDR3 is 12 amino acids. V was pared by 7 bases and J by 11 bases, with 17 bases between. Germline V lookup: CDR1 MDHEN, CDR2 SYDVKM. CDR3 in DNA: TGTGCCAGCAAGGATACGTGGGGCGCCGCTTTCTTT. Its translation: CASKDTWGAAFF.

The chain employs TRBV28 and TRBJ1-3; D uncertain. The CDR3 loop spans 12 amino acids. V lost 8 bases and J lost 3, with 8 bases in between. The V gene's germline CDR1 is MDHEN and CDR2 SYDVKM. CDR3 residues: CASGPVGNTIYF. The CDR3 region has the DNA TGTGCCAGCGGTCCGGTTGGAAACACCATATATTTT.

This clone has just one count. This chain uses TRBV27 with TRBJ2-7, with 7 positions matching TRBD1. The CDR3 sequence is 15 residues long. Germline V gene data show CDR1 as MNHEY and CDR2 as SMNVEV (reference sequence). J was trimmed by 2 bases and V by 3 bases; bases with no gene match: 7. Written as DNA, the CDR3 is TGTGCCAGCAGTTTGAGGGGGCAGGCTACCTACGAGCAGTACTTC. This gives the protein CASSLRGQATYEQYF.

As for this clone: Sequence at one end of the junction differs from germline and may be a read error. CDR3 region: CASSPGTRSDTQYF. In DNA form, the CDR3 reads TGTGCTAGCAGCCCCGGGACTAGATCAGATACGCAGTATTTT. This chain connects TRBV7-7 to TRBJ2-3; 8 nucleotides line up with TRBD2. From germline, CDR1 is SSHAT and CDR2 FNYEAQ (reference sequence). CDR3 length: 14 residues.

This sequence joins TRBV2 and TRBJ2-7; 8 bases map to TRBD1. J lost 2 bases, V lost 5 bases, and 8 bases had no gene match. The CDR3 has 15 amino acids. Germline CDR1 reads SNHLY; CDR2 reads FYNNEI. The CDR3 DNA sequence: TGTGCCAGCAGTTCGGGACAGGCCTCGACCTACGAGCAGTACTTC. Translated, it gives CASSSGQASTYEQYF.

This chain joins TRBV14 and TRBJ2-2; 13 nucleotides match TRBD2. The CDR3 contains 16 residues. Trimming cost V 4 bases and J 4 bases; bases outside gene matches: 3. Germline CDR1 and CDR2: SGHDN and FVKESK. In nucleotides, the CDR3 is TGTGCCAGCAGCCGACTAGCGGGAGGAATCACCGGGGAGCTGTTTTTT. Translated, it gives CASSRLAGGITGELFF.

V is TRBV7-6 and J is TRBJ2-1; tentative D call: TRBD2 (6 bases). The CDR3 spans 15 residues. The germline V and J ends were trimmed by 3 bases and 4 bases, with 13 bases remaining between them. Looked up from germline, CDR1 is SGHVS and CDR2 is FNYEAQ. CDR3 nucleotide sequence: TGTGCCAGCAGCTTGGGGGGTTGGCAATACAATGAGCAGTTCTTC. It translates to CASSLGGWQYNEQFF.

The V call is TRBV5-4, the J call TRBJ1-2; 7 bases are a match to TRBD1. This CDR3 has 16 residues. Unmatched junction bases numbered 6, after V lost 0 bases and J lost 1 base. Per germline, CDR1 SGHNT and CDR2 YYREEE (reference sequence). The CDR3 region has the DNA TGTGCCAGCAGCTTGGATCAGGCAGGGGGTAACTATGGCTACACCTTC. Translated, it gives CASSLDQAGGNYGYTF.

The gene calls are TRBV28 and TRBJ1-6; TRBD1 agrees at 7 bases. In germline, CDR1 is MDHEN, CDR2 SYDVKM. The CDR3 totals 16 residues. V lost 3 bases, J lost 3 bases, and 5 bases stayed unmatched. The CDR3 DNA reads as TGTGCCAGCAGTTTCGACAGGGAAATCTATAATTCACCCCTCCACTTT. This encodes CASSFDREIYNSPLHF. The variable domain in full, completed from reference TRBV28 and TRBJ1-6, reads DVKVTQSSRYLVKRTGEKVFLECVQDMDHENMFWYRQDPGLGLRLIYFSYDVKMKEKGDIPEGYSVSREKKERFSLILESASTNQTSMYLCASSFDREIYNSPLHFGNGTRLTVT.

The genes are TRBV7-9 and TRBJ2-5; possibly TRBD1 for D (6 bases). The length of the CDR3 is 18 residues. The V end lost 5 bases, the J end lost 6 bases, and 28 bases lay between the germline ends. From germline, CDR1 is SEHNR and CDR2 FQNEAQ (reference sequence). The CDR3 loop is CASSPPSGVRASPKTQYF. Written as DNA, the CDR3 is TGTGCCAGCAGCCCACCCTCAGGGGTCAGGGCAAGCCCCAAGACCCAGTACTTC.

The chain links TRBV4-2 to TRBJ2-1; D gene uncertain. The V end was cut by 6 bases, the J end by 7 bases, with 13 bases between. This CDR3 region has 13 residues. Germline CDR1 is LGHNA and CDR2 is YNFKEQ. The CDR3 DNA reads TGTGCCAGCAGTCCCTCTACCGGGAATGAGCAGTTCTTC. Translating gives CASSPSTGNEQFF.

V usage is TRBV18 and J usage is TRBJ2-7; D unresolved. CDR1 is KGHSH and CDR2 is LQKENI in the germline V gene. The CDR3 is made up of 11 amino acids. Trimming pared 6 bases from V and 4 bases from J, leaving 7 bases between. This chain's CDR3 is CASSLGYEQYF. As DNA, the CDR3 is TGTGCCAGCTCCCTCGGGTACGAGCAGTACTTC.

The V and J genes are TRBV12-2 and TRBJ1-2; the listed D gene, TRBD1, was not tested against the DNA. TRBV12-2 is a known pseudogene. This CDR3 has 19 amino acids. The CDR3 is CASRLEGPKGQGAPYGYTF. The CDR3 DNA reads TGTGCAAGTCGCTTAGAGGGGCCGAAAGGACAGGGGGCTCCCTATGGCTACACCTTC.

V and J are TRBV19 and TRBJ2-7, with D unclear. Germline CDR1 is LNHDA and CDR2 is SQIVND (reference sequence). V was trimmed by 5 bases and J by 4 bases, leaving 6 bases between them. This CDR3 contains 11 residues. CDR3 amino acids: CASSRGYEQYF. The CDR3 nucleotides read TGTGCCAGTAGTCGCGGTTACGAGCAGTACTTC.

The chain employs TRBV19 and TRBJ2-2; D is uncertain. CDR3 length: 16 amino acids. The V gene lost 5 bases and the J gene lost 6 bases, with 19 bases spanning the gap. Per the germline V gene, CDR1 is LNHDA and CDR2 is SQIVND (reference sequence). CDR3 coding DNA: TGTGCCAGTAGTGGTCTCCCCGAAATTGTATCCGGGGAGCTGTTTTTT. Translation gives CASSGLPEIVSGELFF. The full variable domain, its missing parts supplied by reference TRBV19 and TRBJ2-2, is DGGITQSPKYLFRKEGQNVTLSCEQNLNHDAMYWYRQDPGQGLRLIYYSQIVNDFQKGDIAEGYSVSREKKESFPLTVTSAQKNPTAFYLCASSGLPEIVSGELFFGEGSRLTVL.